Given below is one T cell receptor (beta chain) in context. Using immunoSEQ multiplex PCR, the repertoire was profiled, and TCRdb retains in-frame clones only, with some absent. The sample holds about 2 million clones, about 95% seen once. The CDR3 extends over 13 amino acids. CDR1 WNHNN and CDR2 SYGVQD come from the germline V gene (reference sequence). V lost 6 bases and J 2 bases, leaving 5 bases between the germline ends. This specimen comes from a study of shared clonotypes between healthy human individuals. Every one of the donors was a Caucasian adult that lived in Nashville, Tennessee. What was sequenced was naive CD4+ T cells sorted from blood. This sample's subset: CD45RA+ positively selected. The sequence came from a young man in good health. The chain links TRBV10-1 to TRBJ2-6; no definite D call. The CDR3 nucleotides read TGCGCCAGCAGCCAGGCTGGGGCCAACGTCCTGACTTTC. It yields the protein CASSQAGANVLTF.